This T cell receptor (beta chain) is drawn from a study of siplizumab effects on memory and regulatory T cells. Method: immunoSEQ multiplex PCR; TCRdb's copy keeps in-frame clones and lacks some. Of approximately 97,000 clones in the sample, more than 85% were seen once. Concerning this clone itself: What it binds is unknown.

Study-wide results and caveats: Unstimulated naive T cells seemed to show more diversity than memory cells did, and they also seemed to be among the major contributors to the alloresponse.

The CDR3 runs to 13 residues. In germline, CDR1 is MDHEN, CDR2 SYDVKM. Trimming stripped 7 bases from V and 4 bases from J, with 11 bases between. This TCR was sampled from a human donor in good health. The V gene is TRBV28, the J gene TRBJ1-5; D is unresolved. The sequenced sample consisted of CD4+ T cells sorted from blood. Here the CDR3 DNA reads TGTGCCAGCAACCCGGTGGGAAATCAGCCCCAGCATTTT. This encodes CASNPVGNQPQHF.